The entry that follows covers one TCR beta chain sequence. Its specificity is not known. After re-calling the 5' RACE reads, TCRdb lists one entry per CDR3 protein, DNA absent. The sample's table shows 300,000 to 350,000 distinct CDR3 sequences. This CDR3 spans 15 amino acids. The data derive from a study of monozygotic twins with inflammatory bowel disease. Study-wide results and caveats: Lower sharing of clonotypes with other individuals was seen in IBD patients than in healthy twins. This was most marked in patients showing signs of disease activity. Whether twins were concordant or discordant made no difference to repertoire similarity, possibly from limited power. Compared with healthy co-twins, IBD patients showed reduced TCRbeta repertoire diversity by inverse Simpson.

The clonotype originates from a human donor with ulcerative colitis or Crohn's disease, or a healthy co-twin of an affected twin (not recorded which). The chain has TRBV12-3 or TRBV12-4 and TRBJ2-1; TCRdb reports TRBD1, a call that lacks DNA to check it against. The sample taken for sequencing was blood. This chain's CDR3 is CASSTAGGTYNEQFF.